A single T cell receptor (beta chain) is shown here with its context. Germline loops: CDR1 MNHNS, CDR2 SASEGT. Deletions cut 1 base from V and 1 base from J, with 8 bases between. The CDR3 is 14 residues long. The repertoire was sequenced with immunoSEQ multiplex PCR; TCRdb's copy has only in-frame clones and lacks some. The table lists some 90,000 clones, roughly 90% of them singletons. This specimen belongs to a study of blood T cell repertoires in COVID-19. This TCR was sampled from a man aged 50-60 years with acute or convalescent COVID-19. Material for sequencing was peripheral blood. This chain uses TRBV6-1 with TRBJ2-7, with D perhaps matching TRBD1 (6 bases). The CDR3 sequence: CASSEVGQSYEQYV. As DNA, the CDR3 is TGTGCCAGCAGTGAAGTCGGACAGTCCTACGAGCAGTACGTC.